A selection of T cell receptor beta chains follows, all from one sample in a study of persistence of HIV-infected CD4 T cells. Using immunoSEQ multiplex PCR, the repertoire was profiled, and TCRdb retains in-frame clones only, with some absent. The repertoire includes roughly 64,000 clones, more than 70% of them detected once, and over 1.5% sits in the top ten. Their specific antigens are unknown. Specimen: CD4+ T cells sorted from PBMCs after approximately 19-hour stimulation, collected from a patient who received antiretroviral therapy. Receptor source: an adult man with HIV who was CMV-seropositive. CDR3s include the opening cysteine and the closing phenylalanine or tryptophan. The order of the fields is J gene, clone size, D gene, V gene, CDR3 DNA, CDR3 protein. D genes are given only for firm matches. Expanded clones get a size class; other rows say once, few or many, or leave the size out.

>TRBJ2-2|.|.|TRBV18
TGTGCCAGCTCCCGCCGCAACACCGGGGAGCTGTTTTTT
CASSRRNTGELFF
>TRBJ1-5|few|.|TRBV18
TGTGCCAGCTCACACGGACCCCGGAATCAGCCCCAGCATTTT
CASSHGPRNQPQHF
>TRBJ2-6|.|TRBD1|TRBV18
TGTGCCAGCTCAACGCAGGGGGTCCGCTCTGGGGCCAACGTCCTGACTTTC
CASSTQGVRSGANVLTF
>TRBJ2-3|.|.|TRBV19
TGTGCCAGTAGTTCTAGACCAAGCACAGATACGCAGTATTTT
CASSSRPSTDTQYF
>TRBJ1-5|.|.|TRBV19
TGTGCCAGTAGTATGGGCGTTGGGGCAGGCAATCAGCCCCAGCATTTT
CASSMGVGAGNQPQHF
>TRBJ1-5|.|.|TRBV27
TGTGCCAGCAGTTTCGGATCGGGAATCAATCAGCCCCAGCATTTT
CASSFGSGINQPQHF
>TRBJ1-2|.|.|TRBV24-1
TGTGCCACCAGTGATAACTATGGCTACACCTTC
CATSDNYGYTF
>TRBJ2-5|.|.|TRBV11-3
TGTGCCAGCAGCTTAGACTCGCAGGGCAAAGAGACCCAGTACTTC
CASSLDSQGKETQYF
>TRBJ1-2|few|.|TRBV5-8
TGTGCCAGCAGCTTGGTATACAGGGTCGGGGACTATGGCTACACCTTC
CASSLVYRVGDYGYTF
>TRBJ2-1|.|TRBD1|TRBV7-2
TGTGCCAGCAAGTCCGACAGGGCCACCTACAATGAGCAGTTCTTC
CASKSDRATYNEQFF
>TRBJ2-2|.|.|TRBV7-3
TGTGCCAGCAGCCCAAAGGGTGGGAACACCGGGGAGCTGTTTTTT
CASSPKGGNTGELFF
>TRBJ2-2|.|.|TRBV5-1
TGCGCCAGCAGCCAGCCCAGCAGGGGCTCCGGGGAGCTGTTTTTT
CASSQPSRGSGELFF
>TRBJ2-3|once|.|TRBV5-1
TGCGCCAGCACCCCGGGGGCTTTCACAGATACGCAGTATTTT
CASTPGAFTDTQYF
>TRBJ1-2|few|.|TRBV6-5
TGTGCCAGCAGGATCGGACAGAAGTATGGCTACACCTTC
CASRIGQKYGYTF
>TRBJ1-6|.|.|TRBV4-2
TGTGCCAGCAGCCAAGATCTCGAAACCCTCCACTTT
CASSQDLETLHF
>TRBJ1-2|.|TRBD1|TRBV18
TGTGCCAGCTCACCACAACCCAACAGGGGAGGCTACACCTTC
CASSPQPNRGGYTF
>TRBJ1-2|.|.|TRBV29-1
TGCAGCGTTAGGAGGGAATGGGGCTACACCTTC
CSVRREWGYTF
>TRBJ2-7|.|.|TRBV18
TGTGCCAGCTCACCAATACGGAGCCCGGAGGCAAACGAGCAGTACTTC
CASSPIRSPEANEQYF
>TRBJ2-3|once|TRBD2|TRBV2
TGTGCCAGCACTTTAGCGGGGGGCCGAACCAGTACGCAGTATTTT
CASTLAGGRTSTQYF
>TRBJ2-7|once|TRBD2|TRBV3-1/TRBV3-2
TGTGCCAGCAGCCAAGACGGGGGGAAGCAGTACTTC
CASSQDGGKQYF